The present T cell receptor (beta chain) was sequenced within a study of radiation and T cells in renal cell carcinoma. Germline CDR1 is LNHNV and CDR2 is YYDKDF (reference sequence). This CDR3 contains 14 residues. Trimming pared 1 base from V and 6 bases from J, leaving 13 bases between. The method was immunoSEQ multiplex PCR; TCRdb's version includes in-frame clones alone and lacks a portion of them. Of 70,000 to 95,000 clones in the sample, roughly four fifths were seen once. The time point here: baseline pretreatment blood. The treatment denotes: 15 Gy SBRT to primary tumor, nephrectomy 4 weeks later.

This TCR came from a man aged 55 to 70 with renal cell carcinoma. The rearrangement joins TRBV15 to TRBJ2-7, with D possibly being TRBD1 (6 bases). Specimen: blood, collected from a patient whose treatment included radiotherapy and nephrectomy. CDR3 loop: CATSRVDRPLEQYF. The CDR3 bases are TGTGCCACCAGCAGAGTCGACAGGCCGCTCGAGCAGTACTTC.